The next 7 T cell receptor beta chains were all read from a single sample in a study of blood T cell repertoires in COVID-19. Profiling relied on immunoSEQ multiplex PCR, and the TCRdb table lists in-frame clones only, not all of them. The sample lists tens of thousands of clones; about 88% were seen once. Sequences were obtained from PBMCs or T cells enriched from blood (not recorded which). These receptors were taken from a woman aged 50 to 65 who had recovered from COVID-19.

The gene calls are TRBV4-3 and TRBJ2-7; D may be TRBD2 (6 bases). This CDR3 has 15 residues. The V end lost 0 bases, the J end lost 5 bases, and 14 bases lay between the germline ends. Looked up from germline, CDR1 is LGHNA and CDR2 is YSLEER. This CDR3 is CASSQDSRLGDEQYF. CDR3 nucleotide sequence: TGCGCCAGCAGCCAAGATAGCAGACTAGGCGACGAGCAGTACTTC.

This chain connects TRBV2 to TRBJ2-7; 10 nucleotides match TRBD1. The CDR3 runs 14 residues. V trimming: 7 bases; J trimming: 6 bases; junction bases outside the gene matches: 9. CDR1 is SNHLY and CDR2 is FYNNEI in the germline V gene. The CDR3 region is CASTRDRGPPEQYF. The CDR3 DNA sequence: TGTGCCAGCACCAGGGACAGGGGCCCACCCGAGCAGTACTTC.

The chain links TRBV24-1 to TRBJ2-5; D possibly corresponds to TRBD1 (6 bases). CDR1 and CDR2 (germline): KGHDR, SFDVKD. V lost 5 bases and J lost 5, with 17 bases in between. The CDR3 totals 15 residues. The CDR3 region is CATSAGTQFGETQYF. The CDR3 DNA reads TGTGCCACCAGTGCTGGGACACAGTTCGGGGAGACCCAGTACTTC.

V gene TRBV18 combines with J gene TRBJ2-1; 15 positions match TRBD2. The CDR3 runs to 19 residues. The ends lost 6 bases at V and 9 bases at J; junction bases unmatched: 18. The germline V gene encodes CDR1 KGHSH and CDR2 LQKENI. CDR3: CASSLRTSGRAIGVGEQFF. DNA of the CDR3: TGTGCCAGCTCGCTCCGGACTAGCGGGAGGGCCATCGGCGTGGGTGAGCAGTTCTTC. Full variable domain (rest looked up from reference TRBV18 and TRBJ2-1): NAGVMQNPRHLVRRRGQEARLRCSPMKGHSHVYWYRQLPEEGLKFMVYLQKENIIDESGMPKERFSAEFPKEGPSILRIQQVVRGDSAAYFCASSLRTSGRAIGVGEQFFGPGTRLTVL.

The rearrangement links TRBV6-5 to TRBJ2-7, with TRBD2 matching 7 bases. Germline V gene data show CDR1 as MNHEY and CDR2 as SVGAGI. Trimming removed 0 bases from V and 2 bases from J; junction bases left unmatched: 7. The CDR3 sequence is 16 residues long. CDR3 sequence: CASSYSRGSGTYEQYF. CDR3 in DNA: TGTGCCAGCAGTTACTCGCGGGGGTCGGGAACCTACGAGCAGTACTTC.

This chain links TRBV30 with TRBJ1-4, with D tentatively TRBD1 (6 bases). The CDR3 contains 14 residues. Germline-derived CDR1 and CDR2 are GTSNPN and SVGIG (reference sequence). The ends were cut back, 2 bases at V and 7 bases at J, with 14 bases in the middle. The CDR3 loop is CAWSPGQLIEKLFF. CDR3 DNA: TGTGCCTGGAGTCCAGGACAGCTAATTGAAAAACTGTTTTTT. Complete variable domain (other parts from reference TRBV30 and TRBJ1-4): SQTIHQWPATLVQPVGSPLSLECTVEGTSNPNLYWYRQAAGRGLQLLFYSVGIGQISSEVPQNLSASRPQDRQFILSSKKLLLSDSGFYLCAWSPGQLIEKLFFGSGTQLSVL.

The V and J genes are TRBV6-5 and TRBJ1-1; possibly TRBD1 for D (6 bases). The germline V gene encodes CDR1 MNHEY and CDR2 SVGAGI. The V end was cut by 6 bases, the J end by 8 bases, with 16 bases between. CDR3 length equals 13 residues. This chain's CDR3 is CASRGQNEREAFF. CDR3 DNA sequence: TGTGCCAGCAGAGGACAGAACGAAAGGGAAGCTTTCTTT.